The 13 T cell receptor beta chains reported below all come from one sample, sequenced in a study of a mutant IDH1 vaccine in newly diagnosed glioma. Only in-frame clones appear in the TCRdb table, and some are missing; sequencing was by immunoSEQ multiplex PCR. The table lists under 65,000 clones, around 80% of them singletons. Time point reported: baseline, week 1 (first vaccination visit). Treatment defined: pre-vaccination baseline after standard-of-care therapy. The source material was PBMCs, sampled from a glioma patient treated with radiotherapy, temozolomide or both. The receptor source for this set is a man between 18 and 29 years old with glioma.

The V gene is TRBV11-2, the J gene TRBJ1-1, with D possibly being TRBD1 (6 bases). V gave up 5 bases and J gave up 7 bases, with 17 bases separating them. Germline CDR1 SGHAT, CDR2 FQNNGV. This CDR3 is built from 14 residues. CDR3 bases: TGTGCCAGCAGCCACCCCGGACAGCGCGGTGAAGCTTTCTTT. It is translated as CASSHPGQRGEAFF.

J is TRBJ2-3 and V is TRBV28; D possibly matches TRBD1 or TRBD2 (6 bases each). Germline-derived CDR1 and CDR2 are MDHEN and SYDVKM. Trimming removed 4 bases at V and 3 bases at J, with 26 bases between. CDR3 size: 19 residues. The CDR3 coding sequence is TGTGCCAGCAGTTCTTCAGGGGTGCCAGGAGGGGTGTTGACAGATACGCAGTATTTT. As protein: CASSSSGVPGGVLTDTQYF.

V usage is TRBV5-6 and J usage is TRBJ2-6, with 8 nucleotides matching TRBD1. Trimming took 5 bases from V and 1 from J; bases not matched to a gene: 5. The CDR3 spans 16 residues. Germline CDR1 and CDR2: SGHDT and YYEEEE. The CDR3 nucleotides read TGTGCCAGCAGATGGGGGACAGGATCTGGGGCCAACGTCCTGACTTTC. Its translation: CASRWGTGSGANVLTF.

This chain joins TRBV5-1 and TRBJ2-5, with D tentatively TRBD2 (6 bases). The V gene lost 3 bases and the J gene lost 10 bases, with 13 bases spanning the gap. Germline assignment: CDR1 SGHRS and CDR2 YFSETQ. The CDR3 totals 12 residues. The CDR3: CASSSSGWFQYF. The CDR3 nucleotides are TGCGCCAGCAGCTCCAGCGGGTGGTTCCAGTACTTC.

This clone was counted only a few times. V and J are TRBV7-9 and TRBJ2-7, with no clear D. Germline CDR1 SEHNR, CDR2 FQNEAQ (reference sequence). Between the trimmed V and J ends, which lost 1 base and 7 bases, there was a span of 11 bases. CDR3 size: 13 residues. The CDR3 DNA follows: TGTGCCAGCAGCTTAGTGGCAGCCTGGGAGCAGTACTTC. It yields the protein CASSLVAAWEQYF.

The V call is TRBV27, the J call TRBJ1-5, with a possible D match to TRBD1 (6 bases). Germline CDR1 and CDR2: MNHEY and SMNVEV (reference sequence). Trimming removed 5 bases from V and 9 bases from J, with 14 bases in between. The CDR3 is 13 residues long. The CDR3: CASSPGGALPQHF. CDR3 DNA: TGTGCCAGCAGTCCCGGGGGGGCGTTGCCCCAGCATTTT.

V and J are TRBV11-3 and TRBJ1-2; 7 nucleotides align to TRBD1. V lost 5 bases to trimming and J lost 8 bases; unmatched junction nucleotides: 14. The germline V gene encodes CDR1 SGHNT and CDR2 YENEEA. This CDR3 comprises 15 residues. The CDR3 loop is CASSAVEGASYGYTF. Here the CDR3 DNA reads TGTGCCAGCAGCGCCGTCGAGGGGGCGTCCTACGGCTACACCTTC.

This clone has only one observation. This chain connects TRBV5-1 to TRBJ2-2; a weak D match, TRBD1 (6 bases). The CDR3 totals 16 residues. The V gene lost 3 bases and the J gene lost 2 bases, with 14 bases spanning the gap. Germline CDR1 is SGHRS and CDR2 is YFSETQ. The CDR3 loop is CASSWAGTLNTGELFF. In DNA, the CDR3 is TGCGCCAGCAGCTGGGCCGGGACACTAAACACCGGGGAGCTGTTTTTT.

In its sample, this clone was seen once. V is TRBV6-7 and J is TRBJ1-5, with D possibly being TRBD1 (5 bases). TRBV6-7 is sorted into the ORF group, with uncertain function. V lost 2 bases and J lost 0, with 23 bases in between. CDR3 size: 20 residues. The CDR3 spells CASSYTVEYQTEVSNQPQHF. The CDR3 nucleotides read TGTGCCAGCAGTTACACAGTAGAATACCAGACAGAAGTTAGCAATCAGCCCCAGCATTTT.

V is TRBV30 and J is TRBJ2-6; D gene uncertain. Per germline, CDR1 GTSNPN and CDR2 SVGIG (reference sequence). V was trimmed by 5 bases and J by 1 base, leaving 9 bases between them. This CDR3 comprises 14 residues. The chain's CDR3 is CAWVPWSGANVLTF. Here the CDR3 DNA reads TGTGCCTGGGTCCCGTGGTCTGGGGCCAACGTCCTGACTTTC.

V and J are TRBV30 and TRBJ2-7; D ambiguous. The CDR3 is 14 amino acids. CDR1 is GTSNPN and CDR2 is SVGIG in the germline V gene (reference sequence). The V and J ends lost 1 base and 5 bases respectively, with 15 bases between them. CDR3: CAWSAPLGTHEQYF. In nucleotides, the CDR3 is TGTGCCTGGAGTGCCCCTCTCGGCACCCACGAGCAGTACTTC.

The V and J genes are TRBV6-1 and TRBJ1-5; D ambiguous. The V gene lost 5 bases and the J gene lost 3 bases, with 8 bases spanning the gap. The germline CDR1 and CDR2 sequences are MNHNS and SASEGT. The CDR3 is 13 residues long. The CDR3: CASSKDFNQPQHF. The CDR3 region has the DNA TGTGCCAGCAGTAAGGACTTCAATCAGCCCCAGCATTTT.

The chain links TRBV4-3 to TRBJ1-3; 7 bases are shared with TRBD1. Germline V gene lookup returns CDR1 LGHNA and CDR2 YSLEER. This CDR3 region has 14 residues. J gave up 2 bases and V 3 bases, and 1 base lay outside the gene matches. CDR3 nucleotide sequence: TGCGCCAGCAGCCATCAGGGGGCTGGAAACACCATATATTTT. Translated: CASSHQGAGNTIYF.